The 31 T cell receptor beta chains below all came from one sample that was sequenced in a study of shared clonotypes between healthy human individuals. Here immunoSEQ multiplex PCR was the method, and the copy in TCRdb shows in-frame clones only, minus some. There are about 2 million clones in the sample; over 85% occur only once, and under 0.15% lies in the top ten. The sequenced sample consisted of naive CD4+ T cells sorted from blood. Subset reported: CD45RA+ positively selected. These receptors all stem from a man in his late teens or twenties in good health.

With respect to this clone: Other DNA sequences in this sample translate to the same CDR3. V is TRBV19 and J is TRBJ1-2; the D is unclear. V was cut by 1 base and J by 2 bases, with 5 bases left in between. CDR1 is LNHDA and CDR2 is SQIVND in the germline V gene (reference sequence). This CDR3 region has 13 residues. DNA of the CDR3: TGTGCCAGTAGTATAGCTGGGAACTATGGCTACACCTTC. This translates into CASSIAGNYGYTF.

In this sample, this clone turned up once. The chain employs TRBV30 and TRBJ1-2, with TRBD1 identical over 8 bases. The trim removed 4 bases at V and 7 bases at J, leaving 17 bases unmatched. CDR3 length: 16 residues. CDR1 and CDR2 from the germline V gene are GTSNPN and SVGIG (reference sequence). The CDR3 nucleotides are TGTGCCTGGACTCCAACAGGGGCAGGGGGCTTTTTTGGCTACACCTTC. The encoded protein is CAWTPTGAGGFFGYTF.

This chain joins TRBV5-1 and TRBJ2-1; no reliable D call. Trimming left V 0 bases short and J 5 bases short, with 9 bases between. The germline gives CDR1 SGHRS, CDR2 YFSETQ. The CDR3 length is 14 residues. The CDR3 loop is CASSLAPPNNEQFF. CDR3 DNA: TGCGCCAGCAGCTTGGCCCCGCCGAACAATGAGCAGTTCTTC.

This clone was detected only once. The rearrangement joins TRBV19 to TRBJ1-6; no definite D call. The V gene lost 5 bases and the J gene lost 9 bases, with 20 bases spanning the gap. This CDR3 region has 16 residues. The V gene's germline CDR1 is LNHDA and CDR2 SQIVND (reference sequence). CDR3 loop: CASSSRTQTGTSPLHF. CDR3 DNA: TGTGCCAGTAGTTCCCGTACACAAACCGGAACTTCACCCCTCCACTTT.

This clone was recorded once. The chain uses TRBV5-4 and TRBJ2-4, with TRBD1 as a possible D gene (6 bases). This CDR3 is 14 amino acids long. With 2 bases removed from V and 7 bases from J, the gap between germline ends came to 13 bases. The germline V gene encodes CDR1 SGHNT and CDR2 YYREEE (reference sequence). CDR3 DNA: TGTGCCAGCAGCTTCACCAGGGGCAGCAACATTCAGTACTTC. Protein sequence: CASSFTRGSNIQYF.

This sequence joins TRBV5-4 and TRBJ1-6; TRBD1 matches 8 bases. V trimming: 6 bases; J trimming: 6 bases; junction bases outside the gene matches: 8. CDR1 and CDR2 from the germline V gene are SGHNT and YYREEE (reference sequence). The length of the CDR3 is 15 residues. This CDR3 reads CASTLTGAVNSPLHF. CDR3 in DNA: TGTGCCAGCACCCTGACAGGGGCGGTTAATTCACCCCTCCACTTT.

This clone was counted a single time. This chain uses TRBV2 with TRBJ2-6; weak D call: TRBD2 (6 bases). Germline V lookup: CDR1 SNHLY, CDR2 FYNNEI. Trimming shortened V by 7 bases and J by 6 bases, and 19 bases separated the two germline ends. This CDR3 contains 16 residues. CDR3 region: CASTSEPGVTANVLTF. The CDR3 bases are TGTGCCAGCACCTCCGAACCGGGAGTGACGGCCAACGTCCTGACTTTC.

This clone was found once. The same CDR3 is also encoded by other DNA sequences in this sample. The chain combines TRBV28 with TRBJ1-2; 8 bases are shared with TRBD1. Germline V gene lookup returns CDR1 MDHEN and CDR2 SYDVKM. The CDR3 contains 15 residues. Unmatched junction bases numbered 9, after V lost 5 bases and J lost 4 bases. CDR3 protein: CASSPRDRPSYGYTF. CDR3 nucleotides: TGTGCCAGCAGTCCTCGGGACAGGCCCTCCTATGGCTACACCTTC.

The chain joins TRBV7-2 to TRBJ1-4; possible D gene TRBD1, 6 bases. V dropped 6 bases and J dropped 1 base, with 12 bases sitting between them. CDR1 and CDR2 from the germline V gene are SGHTA and FQGNSA. The CDR3 loop spans 15 amino acids. Here the CDR3 reads CASRRQEGTNEKLFF. For the CDR3, the DNA is TGTGCCAGCAGAAGACAGGAGGGAACTAATGAAAAACTGTTTTTT.

This chain links TRBV5-6 with TRBJ2-6; the D is unclear. The V and J ends lost 0 bases and 0 bases respectively, with 7 bases between them. The CDR3 is 16 residues long. Germline CDR1 SGHDT, CDR2 YYEEEE. The CDR3 loop is CASSLVQTSGANVLTF. CDR3 DNA: TGTGCCAGCAGCTTGGTTCAGACCTCTGGGGCCAACGTCCTGACTTTC.

The chain uses TRBV2 and TRBJ1-2; no reliable D call. Deletions cut 3 bases from V and 4 bases from J, with 15 bases between. Germline V CDR1 and CDR2: SNHLY, FYNNEI. CDR3 size: 15 residues. CDR3 in amino acids: CASSDRQAASYGYTF. In nucleotides, the CDR3 is TGTGCCAGCAGTGATCGGCAGGCAGCCTCCTATGGCTACACCTTC.

This chain uses TRBV6-5 with TRBJ1-1; 9 bases are a match to TRBD1. In germline, CDR1 is MNHEY, CDR2 SVGAGI. Trimming at V came to 6 bases and at J to 6 bases, leaving 8 bases not matched to a gene. This CDR3 has 14 amino acids. CDR3 DNA: TGTGCCAGCAGAGAACAGGGGGCGAAGGCTGAAGCTTTCTTT. It codes for CASREQGAKAEAFF.

The J gene is TRBJ2-3, the V gene TRBV19; 8 nucleotides line up with TRBD2. The CDR3 length is 19 residues. Trimming at V came to 2 bases and at J to 5 bases, leaving 18 bases not matched to a gene. Looked up from germline, CDR1 is LNHDA and CDR2 is SQIVND (reference sequence). The CDR3 reads CASSISRGGLAERRDTQYF. The CDR3 DNA is TGTGCCAGTAGTATAAGTCGCGGGGGGCTAGCGGAGCGGCGAGATACGCAGTATTTT.

The chain carries TRBV30 and TRBJ1-1; D unresolved. With 2 bases removed from V and 4 bases from J, the gap between germline ends came to 11 bases. This CDR3 region has 13 residues. The germline CDR1 and CDR2 sequences are GTSNPN and SVGIG (reference sequence). The CDR3 bases are TGTGCCTGGAGTCTGGGAGCGAGCACTGAAGCTTTCTTT. Protein sequence: CAWSLGASTEAFF.

The rearrangement joins TRBV5-1 to TRBJ1-6, with D possibly being TRBD1 (5 bases). CDR1 SGHRS and CDR2 YFSETQ come from the germline V gene. V was shortened by 4 bases and J by 10 bases, with 15 bases between the two germline ends. The length of the CDR3 is 14 residues. This CDR3 reads CASSLDKSGSPLHF. The CDR3 region has the DNA TGCGCCAGCAGCCTGGACAAGTCAGGATCACCCCTCCACTTT.

Points on this clone: At one boundary the junction diverges from the germline segment, which might be a read error. The chain carries TRBV6-4 and TRBJ2-7; D might be TRBD1 (6 bases). CDR3 size: 9 residues. Germline CDR1 and CDR2: MRHNA and SNTAGT. DNA for the CDR3: TGTGCCAGCAGTGGGGGGCGTCTCTTC. This translates into CASSGGRLF.

The chain uses TRBV10-3 and TRBJ2-7, with 8 bases aligning to TRBD2. The CDR3 is 14 residues long. The V gene end was trimmed by 8 bases and the J gene end by 2 bases; junction bases not matched to a gene: 8. Germline loops: CDR1 ENHRY, CDR2 SYGVKD. The CDR3 is CAISDGRGAYEQYF. The CDR3 region has the DNA TGTGCCATCTCCGACGGGAGGGGGGCCTACGAGCAGTACTTC.

As to this clone: The same CDR3 arises from other DNA sequences in this sample as well. The J gene is TRBJ1-6, the V gene TRBV27; D is undetermined. The CDR3 is 15 amino acids. V was shortened by 2 bases and J by 6 bases, with 11 bases between the two germline ends. Germline values: CDR1 MNHEY, CDR2 SMNVEV (reference sequence). The CDR3 loop reads CASSLSGQANSPLHF. CDR3 in DNA: TGTGCCAGCAGTTTAAGCGGTCAGGCTAATTCACCCCTCCACTTT.

The CDR3 sequence: CARGEGSQPQHF. Here the CDR3 DNA reads TGTGCCAGAGGTGAGGGCAGCCAGCCCCAGCATTTT. This sequence joins TRBV6-1 and TRBJ1-5; D not certain. V lost 9 bases and J 7 bases, leaving 13 bases between the germline ends. Germline values: CDR1 MNHNS, CDR2 SASEGT. The CDR3 has 12 residues.

This chain links TRBV30 with TRBJ1-5; D ambiguous. CDR3 size: 13 residues. V was pared by 0 bases and J by 5 bases, with 8 bases between. Germline CDR1 reads GTSNPN; CDR2 reads SVGIG (reference sequence). The CDR3 reads CAWSVDGDQPQHF. The CDR3 DNA sequence: TGTGCCTGGAGTGTGGACGGGGATCAGCCCCAGCATTTT.

The V gene is TRBV7-2, the J gene TRBJ1-1; D might be TRBD1 (6 bases). The CDR3 is made up of 16 amino acids. V was clipped by 7 bases and J by 4 bases, with 22 bases between them. The V gene's germline CDR1 is SGHTA and CDR2 FQGNSA. The CDR3 DNA follows: TGTGCCAGCACCCCACGCCTGGGGGCGAGAGGCACTGAAGCTTTCTTT. It specifies CASTPRLGARGTEAFF.

This rearrangement joins TRBV5-6 to TRBJ1-2, with D unclear. The CDR3 has 15 residues. The germline V and J ends were trimmed by 0 bases and 0 bases, with 9 bases remaining between them. In germline, CDR1 is SGHDT, CDR2 YYEEEE. In DNA, the CDR3 is TGTGCCAGCAGCTTGGTTGGCAGGACTAACTATGGCTACACCTTC. Amino acids: CASSLVGRTNYGYTF.

This sequence joins TRBV30 and TRBJ2-7, with 8 bases that match TRBD2. Losses at the gene ends were 2 bases for V and 3 bases for J; bases not matched to a gene: 9. The CDR3 is 15 residues long. Germline V gives CDR1 GTSNPN, CDR2 SVGIG (reference sequence). The CDR3 DNA follows: TGTGCCTGGAGTCCCTCCGGGAGGGCATACTACGAGCAGTACTTC. Encoded protein: CAWSPSGRAYYEQYF.

The rearrangement links TRBV5-6 to TRBJ2-7, with TRBD1 matching over 7 bases. The V gene's germline CDR1 is SGHDT and CDR2 YYEEEE. The CDR3 has 14 amino acids. The J segment lost 3 bases and the V segment lost 0 bases, leaving 3 bases of the junction unmatched. CDR3 nucleotide sequence: TGTGCCAGCAGCTTGGTGGACAGGTACTACGAGCAGTACTTC. This encodes CASSLVDRYYEQYF.

The V call is TRBV6-1, the J call TRBJ2-1; D possibly corresponds to TRBD1 (6 bases). Trimming removed 11 bases from V and 5 bases from J, with 16 bases in between. This CDR3 has 13 amino acids. Germline assignment: CDR1 MNHNS and CDR2 SASEGT. Here the CDR3 DNA reads TGTGCCGGACGGACAGTTGGTAACAATGAGCAGTTCTTC. Translating it yields CAGRTVGNNEQFF.

The gene calls are TRBV19 and TRBJ1-2; TRBD1 matches at 7 bases. After removal of 5 bases from V and 4 bases from J, the junction contained 4 bases not matched to a gene. This CDR3 is built from 13 residues. CDR1 is LNHDA, CDR2 SQIVND, per germline (reference sequence). CDR3 region: CASSLGTAYGYTF. The CDR3 nucleotides read TGTGCCAGTAGTCTAGGGACAGCCTATGGCTACACCTTC.

The chain carries TRBV13 and TRBJ2-4, with 7 nucleotides matching TRBD1. CDR1 PRHDT and CDR2 FYEKMQ come from the germline V gene (reference sequence). V was clipped by 4 bases and J by 6 bases; unmatched bases: 3. This CDR3 is built from 13 residues. The CDR3 bases are TGTGCCAGCAGCTCCCGGGACAGAAACATTCAGTACTTC. Residues: CASSSRDRNIQYF.

In regard to this clone: In the same sample, other DNA sequences code for this CDR3. The CDR3 is CASSLGGSDTQYF. Here the CDR3 DNA reads TGTGCCAGCAGCTTGGGCGGGTCAGATACGCAGTATTTT. The rearrangement joins TRBV7-9 to TRBJ2-3, with D maybe TRBD2 (5 bases). V was pared by 3 bases and J by 4 bases, with 8 bases between. Germline V CDR1 and CDR2: SEHNR, FQNEAQ (reference sequence). This CDR3 spans 13 amino acids.

CDR3 protein: CASSLAGQGVTEAFF. CDR3 bases: TGTGCCAGCAGCTTAGCGGGACAGGGGGTCACTGAAGCTTTCTTT. V usage is TRBV7-2 and J usage is TRBJ1-1; TRBD1 aligns across 11 bases. This CDR3 contains 15 residues. Germline-derived CDR1 and CDR2 are SGHTA and FQGNSA. Trimming cost V 0 bases and J 4 bases; bases outside gene matches: 1.

V gene TRBV10-3 combines with J gene TRBJ1-4; no clear D. Germline V gene lookup returns CDR1 ENHRY and CDR2 SYGVKD. Trimming stripped 2 bases from V and 8 bases from J, with 12 bases between. The CDR3 covers 14 residues. CDR3 coding DNA: TGTGCCATCAGTGAGAGGTGGGGAAGGGAAAAACTGTTTTTT. This gives the protein CAISERWGREKLFF.

This clone has a single count. The CDR3: CASSPSQGEVYEQYF. The CDR3 nucleotides read TGTGCCAGCTCACCAAGTCAAGGAGAAGTCTACGAGCAGTACTTC. V and J are TRBV18 and TRBJ2-7; D gene ambiguous. The V end lost 2 bases, the J end lost 3 bases, and 14 bases lay between the germline ends. CDR1 is KGHSH and CDR2 is LQKENI in the germline V gene. This CDR3 has 15 amino acids. The full variable domain, with the rest looked up from reference TRBV18 and TRBJ2-7, is NAGVMQNPRHLVRRRGQEARLRCSPMKGHSHVYWYRQLPEEGLKFMVYLQKENIIDESGMPKERFSAEFPKEGPSILRIQQVVRGDSAAYFCASSPSQGEVYEQYFGPGTRLTVT.